This T cell receptor (beta chain) was retrieved from a study of blood T cell repertoires in COVID-19. Across the study: Collection of acute and convalescent COVID-19 samples took place in the United States, Italy and Spain. Nucleic acid was either cDNA or gDNA, and it came from T cells, B-cell-depleted T cells, or PBMCs.

The CDR3 length is 13 residues. Germline assignment: CDR1 MNHEY and CDR2 SMNVEV (reference sequence). With 5 bases removed from V and 11 bases from J, the gap between germline ends came to 19 bases. Authors' processing steps: Scientists estimated how many nucleated cells there were by amplifying reference gene primers. Data came from immunoSEQ multiplex PCR; TCRdb stores just in-frame clones and leaves some out. Clone size and the V and J calls come from that table; the DNA yielded D and trimming. Among around 150,000 clones, 85% were seen once, and the ten largest hold about 3.3%. The TCR sequence derives from a human donor with acute or convalescent COVID-19. The donor label of this sample is uncertain. Sequenced material: peripheral blood. The genes are TRBV27 and TRBJ2-7; D may be TRBD2 (5 bases). The CDR3 protein is CASSPPAPMREYF. The CDR3 DNA is TGTGCCAGCAGTCCCCCGGCCCCGATGCGGGAGTACTTC.